This TCR beta chain was sequenced for a study of T cells in women clearing cervical HPV infection. About the research overall: Case blood was drawn when the lesion was first found; control blood after infection became undetectable. Study outcomes and limitations: CIN3+ cases had significantly higher TCR repertoire richness than controls, but evenness did not differ. TRBV6-7 relative abundance averaged 0.11% in cases and roughly 0.17% in controls.

Concerning this clone itself: As yet, its antigen is unknown. The read terminates 3 residues ahead of where the CDR3 ends, so the germline J gene completes it.

The CDR3 is made up of 15 amino acids. Germline values: CDR1 LNHDA, CDR2 SQIVND (reference sequence). TCR beta CDR3 amplified by multiplex PCR from roughly 1,300 ng genomic DNA. The protocol was immunoSEQ multiplex PCR, while the TCRdb copy is restricted to in-frame clones and leaves out a portion. The sample totals 20,000 to 25,000 clones; its top ten clones hold roughly 7%. The receptor comes from a woman aged 18-70 years with a cervical HPV16 infection that either progressed to CIN3+ or cleared (not recorded which). The V and J genes are TRBV19 and TRBJ1-2, with 9 bases lining up with TRBD1. Sequenced material: blood buffy coat. The DNA read from the CDR3 is TGTGCCAGTAGTATAACTACGACAGGGGGAGACGAC. Translated: CASSITTTGGDD. The full CDR3 protein is CASSITTTGGDDYTF.